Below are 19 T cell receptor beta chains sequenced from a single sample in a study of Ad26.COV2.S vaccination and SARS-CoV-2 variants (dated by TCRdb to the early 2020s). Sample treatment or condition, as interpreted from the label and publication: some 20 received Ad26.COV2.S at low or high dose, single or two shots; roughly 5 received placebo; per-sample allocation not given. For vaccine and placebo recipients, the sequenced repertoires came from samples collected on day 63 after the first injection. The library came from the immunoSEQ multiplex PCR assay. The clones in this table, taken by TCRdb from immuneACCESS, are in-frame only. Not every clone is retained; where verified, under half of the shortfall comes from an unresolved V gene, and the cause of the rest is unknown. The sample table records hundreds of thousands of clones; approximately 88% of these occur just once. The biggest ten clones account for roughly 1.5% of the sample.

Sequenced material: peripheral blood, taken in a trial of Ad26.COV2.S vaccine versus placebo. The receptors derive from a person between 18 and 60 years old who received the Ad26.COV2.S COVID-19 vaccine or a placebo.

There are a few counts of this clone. CDR3 protein: CASSLAPGANVLTF. In DNA form, the CDR3 reads TGCGCCAGCAGCTTGGCTCCTGGGGCCAACGTCCTGACTTTC. The chain has TRBV5-1 and TRBJ2-6; D unresolved. Germline V gene sequence: CDR1 SGHRS, CDR2 YFSETQ. The CDR3 has 14 residues. Trimming left V 0 bases short and J 2 bases short, with 3 bases between.

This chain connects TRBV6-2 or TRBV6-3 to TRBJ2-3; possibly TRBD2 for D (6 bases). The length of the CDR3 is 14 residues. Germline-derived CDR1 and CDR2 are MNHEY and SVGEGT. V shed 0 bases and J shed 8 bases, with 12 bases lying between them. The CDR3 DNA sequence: TGTGCCAGCAGTTACTCGACTAGTTCTGGTACGCAGTATTTT. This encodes CASSYSTSSGTQYF.

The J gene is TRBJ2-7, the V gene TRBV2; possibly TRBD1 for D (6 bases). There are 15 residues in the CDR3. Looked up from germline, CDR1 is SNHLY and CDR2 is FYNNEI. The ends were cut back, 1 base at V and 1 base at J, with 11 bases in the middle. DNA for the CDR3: TGTGCCAGCAGTGAAGTTGGACAGAAGTCCTACGAGCAGTACTTC. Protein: CASSEVGQKSYEQYF.

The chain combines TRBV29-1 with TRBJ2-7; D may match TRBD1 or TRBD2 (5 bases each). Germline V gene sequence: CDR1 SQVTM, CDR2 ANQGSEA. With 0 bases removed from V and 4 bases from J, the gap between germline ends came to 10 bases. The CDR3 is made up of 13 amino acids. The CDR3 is CSVEEGRAYEQYF. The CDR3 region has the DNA TGCAGCGTTGAAGAGGGACGCGCATACGAGCAGTACTTC.

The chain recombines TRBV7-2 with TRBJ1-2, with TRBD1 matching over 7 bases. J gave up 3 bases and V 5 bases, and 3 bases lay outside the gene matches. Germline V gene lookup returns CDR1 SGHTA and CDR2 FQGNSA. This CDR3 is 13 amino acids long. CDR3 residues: CASSAGQDYGYTF. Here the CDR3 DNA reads TGTGCCAGCAGCGCCGGACAGGACTATGGCTACACCTTC.

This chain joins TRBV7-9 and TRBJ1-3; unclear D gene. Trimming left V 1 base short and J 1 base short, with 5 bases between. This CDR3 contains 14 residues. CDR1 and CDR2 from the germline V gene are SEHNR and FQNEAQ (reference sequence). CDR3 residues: CASSLDRSGNTIYF. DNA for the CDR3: TGTGCCAGCAGCTTAGATCGATCTGGAAACACCATATATTTT.

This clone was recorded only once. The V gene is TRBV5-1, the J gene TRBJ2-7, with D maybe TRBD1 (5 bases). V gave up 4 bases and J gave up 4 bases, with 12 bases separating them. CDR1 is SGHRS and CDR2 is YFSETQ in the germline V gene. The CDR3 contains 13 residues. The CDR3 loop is CASSPPQGYEQYF. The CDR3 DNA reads TGCGCCAGCAGCCCACCGCAGGGTTACGAGCAGTACTTC. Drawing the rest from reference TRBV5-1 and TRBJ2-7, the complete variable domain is KAGVTQTPRYLIKTRGQQVTLSCSPISGHRSVSWYQQTPGQGLQFLFEYFSETQRNKGNFPGRFSGRQFSNSRSEMNVSTLELGDSALYLCASSPPQGYEQYFGPGTRLTVT.

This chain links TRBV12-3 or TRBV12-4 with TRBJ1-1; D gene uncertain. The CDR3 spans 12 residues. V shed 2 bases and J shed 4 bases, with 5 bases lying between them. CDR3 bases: TGTGCCAGCAGTTTAAGGACCACTGAAGCTTTCTTT. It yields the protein CASSLRTTEAFF.

The CDR3 sequence is CASSEGKVAGGYEQYF. The CDR3 DNA is TGTGCCAGCAGTGAAGGGAAGGTAGCGGGAGGCTACGAGCAGTACTTC. The gene calls are TRBV6-1 and TRBJ2-7, with TRBD2 matching over 10 bases. Germline V CDR1 and CDR2: MNHNS, SASEGT. J was trimmed by 3 bases and V by 1 base; bases with no gene match: 6. This CDR3 has 16 amino acids.

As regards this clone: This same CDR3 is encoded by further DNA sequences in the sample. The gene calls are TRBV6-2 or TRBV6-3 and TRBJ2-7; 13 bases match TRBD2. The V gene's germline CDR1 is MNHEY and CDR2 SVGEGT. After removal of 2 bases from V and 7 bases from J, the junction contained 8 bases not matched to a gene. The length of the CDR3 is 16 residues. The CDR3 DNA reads TGTGCCAGCAGTTACCGCGGACTAGCGGGAGTCTTTGAGCAGTACTTC. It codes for CASSYRGLAGVFEQYF.

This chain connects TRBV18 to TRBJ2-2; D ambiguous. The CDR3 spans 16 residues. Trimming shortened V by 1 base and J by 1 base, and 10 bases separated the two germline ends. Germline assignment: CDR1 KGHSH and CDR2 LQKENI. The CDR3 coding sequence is TGTGCCAGCTCACCACAGGGCGCCGTGAACACCGGGGAGCTGTTTTTT. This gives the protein CASSPQGAVNTGELFF.

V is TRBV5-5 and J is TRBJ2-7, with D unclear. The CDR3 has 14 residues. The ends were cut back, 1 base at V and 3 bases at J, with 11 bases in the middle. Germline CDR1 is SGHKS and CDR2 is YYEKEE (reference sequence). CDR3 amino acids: CASSLWFDRYEQYF. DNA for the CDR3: TGTGCCAGCAGCTTGTGGTTTGACCGCTACGAGCAGTACTTC.

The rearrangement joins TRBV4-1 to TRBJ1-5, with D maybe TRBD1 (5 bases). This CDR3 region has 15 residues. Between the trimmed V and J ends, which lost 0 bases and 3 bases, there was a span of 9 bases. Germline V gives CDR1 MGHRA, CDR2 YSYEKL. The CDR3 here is CASSQDGADNQPQHF. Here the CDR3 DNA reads TGCGCCAGCAGCCAAGATGGGGCAGACAATCAGCCCCAGCATTTT.

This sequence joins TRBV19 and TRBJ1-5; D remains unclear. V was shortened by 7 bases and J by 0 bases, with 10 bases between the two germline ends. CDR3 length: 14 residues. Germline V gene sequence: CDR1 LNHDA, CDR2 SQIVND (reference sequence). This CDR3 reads CASTWRYSNQPQHF. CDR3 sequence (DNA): TGTGCCAGTACCTGGAGATATAGCAATCAGCCCCAGCATTTT.

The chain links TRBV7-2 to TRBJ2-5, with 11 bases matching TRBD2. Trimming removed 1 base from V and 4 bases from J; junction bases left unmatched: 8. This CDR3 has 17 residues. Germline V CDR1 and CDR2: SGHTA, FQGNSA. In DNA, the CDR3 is TGTGCCAGCAGCTTAGTCCCTAGCGGGAGGTTGCGAGAGACCCAGTACTTC. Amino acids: CASSLVPSGRLRETQYF.

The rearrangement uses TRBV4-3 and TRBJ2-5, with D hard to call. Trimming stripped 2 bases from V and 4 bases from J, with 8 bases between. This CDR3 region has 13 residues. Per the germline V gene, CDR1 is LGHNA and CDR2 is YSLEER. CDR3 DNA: TGCGCCAGCAGCCAAATGAGGACAGAGACCCAGTACTTC. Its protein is CASSQMRTETQYF.

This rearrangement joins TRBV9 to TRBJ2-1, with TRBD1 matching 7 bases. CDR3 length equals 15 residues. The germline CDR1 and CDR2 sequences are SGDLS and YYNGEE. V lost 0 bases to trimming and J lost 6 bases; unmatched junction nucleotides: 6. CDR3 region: CASSVVGDSRNEQFF. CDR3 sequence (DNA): TGTGCCAGCAGCGTAGTGGGGGACAGCCGCAATGAGCAGTTCTTC.

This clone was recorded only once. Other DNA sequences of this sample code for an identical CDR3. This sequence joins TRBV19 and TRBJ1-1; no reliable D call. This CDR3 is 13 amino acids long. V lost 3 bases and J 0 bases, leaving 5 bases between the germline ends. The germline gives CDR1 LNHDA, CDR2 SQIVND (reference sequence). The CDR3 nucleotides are TGTGCCAGTAGTATTGGAGTGAACACTGAAGCTTTCTTT. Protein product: CASSIGVNTEAFF.

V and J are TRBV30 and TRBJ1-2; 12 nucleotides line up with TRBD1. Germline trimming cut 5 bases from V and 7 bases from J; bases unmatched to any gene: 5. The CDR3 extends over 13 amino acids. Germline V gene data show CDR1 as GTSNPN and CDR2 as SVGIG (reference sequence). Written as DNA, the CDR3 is TGTGCCTGGGGGACAGGGGGCGCGAGTGGCTACACCTTC. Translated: CAWGTGGASGYTF.